These 29 T cell receptor beta chains came from one sample sequenced in a study of shared clonotypes between healthy human individuals (dated by TCRdb to 2018 to 2020). The library was generated by the immunoSEQ multiplex PCR assay. As stored in TCRdb, this immuneACCESS dataset retains in-frame rearrangements with V and J assigned. A fraction of the clones does not appear; measured against another copy, unresolved V genes explain less than half of the discrepancy, and the remainder lacks a known reason. The sample data list approximately 530,000 clones, and roughly 95% of these were observed just once. The ten largest make up about 0.067% of the sample. Sequencing was performed on naive CD4+ T cells sorted from blood. Reading the label with the study, this specimen's cell subset or site is: CD45RA+ positively selected. The receptors originated from a woman in her 30s in good health.

V is TRBV5-1 and J is TRBJ2-2; D possibly uses TRBD1 or TRBD2 (5 bases each). Germline-derived CDR1 and CDR2 are SGHRS and YFSETQ. The CDR3 length is 15 residues. Trimming removed 5 bases at V and 4 bases at J, with 15 bases between. CDR3 residues: CASRTQQGVTGELFF. CDR3 DNA sequence: TGCGCCAGCAGGACGCAGCAGGGAGTCACCGGGGAGCTGTTTTTT.

The CDR3 region has the DNA TGTGCCTGGAGTGGCGGGGGCGGCTACGAGCAGTACTTC. Translating it yields CAWSGGGGYEQYF. This chain links TRBV30 with TRBJ2-5; tentative D call: TRBD2 (7 bases). Judging by the DNA end, TRBJ2-7 fits better; the J call may be wrong. Germline values: CDR1 GTSNPN, CDR2 SVGIG (reference sequence). The CDR3 runs to 13 residues.

V is TRBV5-1 and J is TRBJ1-2; 9 positions match TRBD1. With 1 base clipped from V and 3 bases from J, the junction kept 4 bases outside the gene matches. The CDR3 extends over 15 amino acids. The germline CDR1 and CDR2 sequences are SGHRS and YFSETQ. In nucleotides, the CDR3 is TGCGCCAGCAGCTTGCCTAGGACAGGGGACTATGGCTACACCTTC. It specifies CASSLPRTGDYGYTF.

The CDR3 DNA reads TGTGCCAGCTCACCACCCACGGGAGGTTTCGACGAGCAGTACTTC. The encoded protein is CASSPPTGGFDEQYF. V and J are TRBV18 and TRBJ2-7; the match to TRBD2 covers 7 bases. CDR3 length: 15 amino acids. V was clipped by 0 bases and J by 5 bases; unmatched bases: 7. The germline gives CDR1 KGHSH, CDR2 LQKENI.

The V call is TRBV4-2, the J call TRBJ2-2; TRBD1 agrees at 7 bases. Germline CDR1 and CDR2: LGHNA and YNFKEQ. The CDR3 has 16 residues. Trimming removed 4 bases from V and 3 bases from J; junction bases left unmatched: 8. As DNA, the CDR3 is TGTGCCAGCAGCCCAAGACAGGGCATGGACACCGGGGAGCTGTTTTTT. Its translation is CASSPRQGMDTGELFF.

The chain uses TRBV28 and TRBJ2-7; no clear D gene. The CDR3 is 14 residues long. V dropped 2 bases and J dropped 4 bases, with 12 bases sitting between them. Germline CDR1 MDHEN, CDR2 SYDVKM. The CDR3 is CASSLPPNIYEQYF. In DNA form, the CDR3 reads TGTGCCAGCAGTTTACCTCCTAATATTTACGAGCAGTACTTC.

CDR3 sequence reads: CASSLEGGARLNTEAFF. The CDR3 DNA sequence: TGCGCCAGCAGCTTAGAGGGAGGGGCCCGGCTGAACACTGAAGCTTTCTTT. The chain couples TRBV5-1 to TRBJ1-1; a possible D gene is TRBD1 (5 bases). The CDR3 contains 17 residues. With 2 bases removed from V and 0 bases from J, the gap between germline ends came to 17 bases. CDR1 SGHRS and CDR2 YFSETQ come from the germline V gene.

This clone was counted once. V and J are TRBV6-1 and TRBJ1-5; possibly TRBD1 for D (5 bases). The V gene lost 6 bases and the J gene lost 5 bases, with 11 bases spanning the gap. This CDR3 comprises 13 residues. Looked up from germline, CDR1 is MNHNS and CDR2 is SASEGT. In nucleotides, the CDR3 is TGTGCCAGCAGCGTCGACAGATATCAGCCCCAGCATTTT. It is translated as CASSVDRYQPQHF.

The gene calls are TRBV11-2 and TRBJ2-7; 8 positions match TRBD2. There are 15 residues in the CDR3. CDR1 and CDR2 (germline): SGHAT, FQNNGV. V dropped 1 base and J dropped 4; count of bases not matched to a gene: 6. The CDR3 reads CASSLGAGAEYEQYF. In DNA form, the CDR3 reads TGTGCCAGCAGCTTAGGAGCGGGAGCGGAGTACGAGCAGTACTTC.

This clone was seen a few times. This rearrangement joins TRBV4-2 to TRBJ2-1; 7 nucleotides agree with TRBD1. The V and J ends lost 4 bases and 2 bases, in that order; junction bases with no gene match: 8. CDR1 and CDR2 (germline): LGHNA, YNFKEQ. The length of the CDR3 is 16 residues. CDR3 bases: TGTGCCAGCAGCCGCGCCCCAGGGGGAGCCTACAATGAGCAGTTCTTC. It codes for CASSRAPGGAYNEQFF.

This clone was detected only a few times. The V call is TRBV10-1, the J call TRBJ1-1; D is undetermined. V was trimmed by 3 bases and J by 2 bases, leaving 10 bases between them. The CDR3 extends over 14 amino acids. The germline CDR1 and CDR2 sequences are WNHNN and SYGVQD (reference sequence). The CDR3 nucleotides are TGCGCCAGCAGTGAAGATCCAGCAAACACTGAAGCTTTCTTT. Translated: CASSEDPANTEAFF.

The rearrangement uses TRBV15 and TRBJ1-4; possible D gene TRBD1, 5 bases. Trimming took off 0 bases at V and 5 bases at J, with 13 bases between the two ends. This CDR3 is built from 16 residues. The germline V gene has CDR1 LNHNV and CDR2 YYDKDF (reference sequence). CDR3 in DNA: TGTGCCACCAGCAGAGATTCGGGGACGGGGAATGAAAAACTGTTTTTT. This sequence encodes CATSRDSGTGNEKLFF.

The chain joins TRBV7-8 to TRBJ2-2, with a possible D match to TRBD1 (5 bases). Germline V gene lookup returns CDR1 SGHVS and CDR2 FQNEAQ. V lost 4 bases and J lost 5, with 11 bases in between. The CDR3 consists of 14 residues. Written as DNA, the CDR3 is TGTGCCAGCAGCTCGAGGACAAGAACCGGGGAGCTGTTTTTT. Residues: CASSSRTRTGELFF.

The chain carries TRBV18 and TRBJ2-3, with 7 positions matching TRBD2. The CDR3 length is 16 residues. The J segment lost 1 base and the V segment lost 3 bases, leaving 7 bases of the junction unmatched. Per the germline V gene, CDR1 is KGHSH and CDR2 is LQKENI. The CDR3, as DNA: TGTGCCAGCTCACCGCGACTAGCAGCGGGCACAGATACGCAGTATTTT. This codes for CASSPRLAAGTDTQYF.

The chain carries TRBV5-1 and TRBJ2-3; D is possibly TRBD2 (5 bases). The V gene lost 4 bases and the J gene lost 6 bases, with 24 bases spanning the gap. Germline V gene lookup returns CDR1 SGHRS and CDR2 YFSETQ. This CDR3 comprises 17 residues. The CDR3: CASSELLGSVRGDTQYF. CDR3 sequence (DNA): TGCGCCAGCAGCGAATTATTGGGGAGTGTAAGAGGGGATACGCAGTATTTT. Combining the CDR3 with reference TRBV5-1 and TRBJ2-3 gives the whole variable domain KAGVTQTPRYLIKTRGQQVTLSCSPISGHRSVSWYQQTPGQGLQFLFEYFSETQRNKGNFPGRFSGRQFSNSRSEMNVSTLELGDSALYLCASSELLGSVRGDTQYFGPGTRLTVL.

The chain links TRBV7-9 to TRBJ2-1; the D gene is possibly TRBD2 (5 bases). V was clipped by 3 bases and J by 3 bases, with 9 bases between them. Germline assignment: CDR1 SEHNR and CDR2 FQNEAQ (reference sequence). CDR3 length: 14 residues. The CDR3 loop is CASSFKRNYNEQFF. CDR3 sequence (DNA): TGTGCCAGCAGCTTTAAGCGGAACTACAATGAGCAGTTCTTC.

The chain uses TRBV4-2 and TRBJ2-5; D may be TRBD1 (6 bases). CDR3 length equals 16 residues. The germline V and J ends were trimmed by 4 bases and 2 bases, with 17 bases remaining between them. Germline loops: CDR1 LGHNA, CDR2 YNFKEQ. The CDR3 loop reads CASSPLGRGIQETQYF. DNA for the CDR3: TGTGCCAGCAGCCCTCTCGGCAGGGGAATTCAAGAGACCCAGTACTTC.

The chain employs TRBV2 and TRBJ1-6; no clear D. V lost 6 bases, J lost 5 bases, and 14 bases lay in between. CDR3 size: 15 residues. The V gene's germline CDR1 is SNHLY and CDR2 FYNNEI. The CDR3 coding sequence is TGTGCCAGCAGCCCCTCGGACCCCGATAATTCACCCCTCCACTTT. Protein: CASSPSDPDNSPLHF.

This chain connects TRBV28 to TRBJ1-1, with 8 bases that match TRBD1. V was clipped by 6 bases and J by 8 bases; unmatched bases: 17. CDR1 MDHEN and CDR2 SYDVKM come from the germline V gene. The CDR3 has 16 residues. The CDR3 DNA reads as TGTGCCAGCAGCCCGGGTAACGCAGGGGGCAAATTCGAAGCTTTCTTT. It codes for CASSPGNAGGKFEAFF.

This clone was detected only once. The chain employs TRBV30 and TRBJ2-3; D could derive from TRBD1 or TRBD2 (5 bases each). The CDR3 spans 16 residues. Germline V gives CDR1 GTSNPN, CDR2 SVGIG (reference sequence). Trimming took off 1 base at V and 3 bases at J, with 17 bases between the two ends. The CDR3, as DNA: TGTGCCTGGAGTGGTAGCCCGGGACGGAGAACAGATACGCAGTATTTT. It encodes CAWSGSPGRRTDTQYF.

The chain recombines TRBV19 with TRBJ2-7, with D possibly TRBD2 on 6 matching bases. In germline, CDR1 is LNHDA, CDR2 SQIVND (reference sequence). The CDR3 is 13 amino acids. The V end was cut by 3 bases, the J end by 5 bases, with 11 bases between. The CDR3 sequence: CASSMAGSHEQYF. As DNA, the CDR3 is TGTGCCAGTAGTATGGCCGGGAGCCACGAGCAGTACTTC.

Concerning this clone: At the DNA level, this CDR3 is encoded by other sequences in the same sample as well. The chain combines TRBV5-1 with TRBJ2-5; 7 positions match TRBD1. The CDR3 length is 13 residues. Trimming removed 4 bases from V and 2 bases from J; junction bases left unmatched: 2. The V gene's germline CDR1 is SGHRS and CDR2 YFSETQ. CDR3 in DNA: TGCGCCAGCAGCGGGGACAGACAAGAGACCCAGTACTTC. The encoded protein is CASSGDRQETQYF.

V is TRBV5-1 and J is TRBJ1-2; D gene ambiguous. Germline assignment: CDR1 SGHRS and CDR2 YFSETQ. V was shortened by 0 bases and J by 0 bases, with 9 bases between the two germline ends. This CDR3 comprises 15 residues. The CDR3 spells CASSLADGANYGYTF. The DNA of the CDR3 is TGCGCCAGCAGCTTGGCCGACGGAGCTAACTATGGCTACACCTTC.

The V and J genes are TRBV12-5 and TRBJ2-2; 10 bases map to TRBD2. This CDR3 is 17 amino acids long. V lost 3 bases and J lost 5; bases outside the gene matches: 9. From germline, CDR1 is LGHNT and CDR2 FRNRAP. The CDR3 protein is CASGFSLAGDMTGELFF. The DNA for the CDR3 is TGTGCTAGTGGTTTCTCCCTAGCGGGAGATATGACCGGGGAGCTGTTTTTT.

The genes are TRBV9 and TRBJ2-2; tentative D call: TRBD2 (6 bases). In germline, CDR1 is SGDLS, CDR2 YYNGEE. CDR3 length: 15 amino acids. V lost 4 bases, J lost 5 bases, and 15 bases lay in between. The CDR3 DNA is TGTGCCAGCAGCTCCCGGGTCGCGGGGACCGGGGAGCTGTTTTTT. This gives the protein CASSSRVAGTGELFF.

V is TRBV27 and J is TRBJ2-2, with D unresolved. CDR1 MNHEY and CDR2 SMNVEV come from the germline V gene (reference sequence). The V and J ends lost 0 bases and 4 bases respectively, with 3 bases between them. CDR3 length: 13 amino acids. CDR3 DNA sequence: TGTGCCAGCAGTTTATCAATCACCGGGGAGCTGTTTTTT. Translated: CASSLSITGELFF.

This chain links TRBV2 with TRBJ2-2; D is unresolved. Germline loops: CDR1 SNHLY, CDR2 FYNNEI. V lost 5 bases to trimming and J lost 0 bases, with 13 bases between them. This CDR3 has 16 amino acids. The CDR3 nucleotides are TGTGCCAGCAGTCAATACTCCGTCACGAACACCGGGGAGCTGTTTTTT. Translated: CASSQYSVTNTGELFF.

This clone was recorded once. V usage is TRBV6-1 and J usage is TRBJ2-7; 7 bases match TRBD2. The germline gives CDR1 MNHNS, CDR2 SASEGT. The CDR3 spans 14 residues. V shed 6 bases and J 3 bases; nucleotides not matched to a gene: 8. The CDR3 DNA is TGTGCCAGCAGATTGGGAGGGCATAGCTACGAGCAGTACTTC. Residues: CASRLGGHSYEQYF.

This sequence joins TRBV5-5 and TRBJ1-3, with D perhaps TRBD1 (5 bases). This CDR3 comprises 15 residues. V lost 0 bases and J 3 bases, leaving 10 bases between the germline ends. From germline, CDR1 is SGHKS and CDR2 YYEKEE (reference sequence). The CDR3 here is CASSLALGGGNTIYF. CDR3 DNA sequence: TGTGCCAGCAGCTTGGCCTTGGGGGGTGGAAACACCATATATTTT.